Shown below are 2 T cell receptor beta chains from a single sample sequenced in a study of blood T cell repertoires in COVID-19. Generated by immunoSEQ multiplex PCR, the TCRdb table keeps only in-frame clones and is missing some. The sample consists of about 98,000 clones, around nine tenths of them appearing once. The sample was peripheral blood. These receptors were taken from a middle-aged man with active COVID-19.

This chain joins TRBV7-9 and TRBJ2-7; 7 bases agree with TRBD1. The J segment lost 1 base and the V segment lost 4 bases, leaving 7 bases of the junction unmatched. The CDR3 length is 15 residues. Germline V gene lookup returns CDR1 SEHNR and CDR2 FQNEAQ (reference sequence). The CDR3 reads CASSWTGHPSYEQYF. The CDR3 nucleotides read TGTGCCAGCAGCTGGACAGGCCACCCTTCCTACGAGCAGTACTTC.

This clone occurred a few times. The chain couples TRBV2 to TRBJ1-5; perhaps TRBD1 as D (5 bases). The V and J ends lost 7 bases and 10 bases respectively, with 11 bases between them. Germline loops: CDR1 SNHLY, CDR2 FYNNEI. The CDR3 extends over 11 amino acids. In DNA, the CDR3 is TGTGCCAGCAAAGGGGAGGACCCCCAGCATTTT. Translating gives CASKGEDPQHF.